Shown below are 19 T cell receptor beta chains from a single sample sequenced in a study of esophageal squamous cell carcinoma under preoperative chemotherapy. Time point: before preoperative PTX-NDP chemotherapy. TCRdb recomputed calls from the PCR reads with MiXCR, one row per CDR3 protein. The sample lists around 14,000 distinct CDR3 sequences, 60% occurring once. Collection of the sample occurred from a patient given preoperative chemotherapy. These receptors all come from a human donor with esophageal squamous cell carcinoma. The donor label of this sample is uncertain.

By sample share, this clonotype is medium-sized (0.01 to 0.1%). The V call is TRBV7-2, the J call TRBJ2-7; D unclear. The V gene's germline CDR1 is SGHTA and CDR2 FQGNSA. With 3 bases removed from V and 2 bases from J, the gap between germline ends came to 11 bases. The CDR3 extends over 14 amino acids. This chain's CDR3 is CASSLTDVAYEQYF. As DNA, the CDR3 is TGTGCCAGCAGCTTGACGGACGTAGCCTACGAGCAGTACTTC.

Details on this clonotype: The germline gene is not matched at one end of the junction; a read error may be the cause. The chain couples TRBV7-2 to TRBJ2-1, with TRBD2 matching 7 bases. Germline-derived CDR1 and CDR2 are SGHTA and FQGNSA. The CDR3 loop spans 17 amino acids. In DNA form, the CDR3 reads TGTGCCAGCAGCTTACCAACTTTCGGGGGGAAGACCGGTGAGCAGTTTTTT. It is translated as CASSLPTFGGKTGEQFF.

The chain couples TRBV6-1 to TRBJ2-3, with D maybe TRBD1 (6 bases). The DNA end lines up better with TRBJ2-7; the J call may be wrong. The germline V gene encodes CDR1 MNHNS and CDR2 SASEGT. The CDR3 runs 16 residues. The DNA of the CDR3 is TGTGCCAGCAGTGAAGGGGTACAGGGACCCAAAGATACGCAGTACTTC. Amino acids: CASSEGVQGPKDTQYF.

This clonotype was observed a handful of times. The chain uses TRBV7-6 and TRBJ2-3, with 7 bases that match TRBD2. V gave up 1 base and J gave up 5 bases; unmatched junction bases: 9. The CDR3 consists of 16 residues. CDR1 SGHVS and CDR2 FNYEAQ come from the germline V gene. In DNA, the CDR3 is TGTGCCAGCAGCTTAGACGGAAGTACGGGGGGAGATACGCAGTATTTT. It translates to CASSLDGSTGGDTQYF.

A word on this clonotype: Sequence at one end of the junction differs from germline and may be a read error. This sequence joins TRBV7-6 and TRBJ2-1, with 9 bases matching TRBD2. CDR1 and CDR2 (germline): SGHVS, FNYEAQ. The CDR3 has 17 residues. The CDR3 sequence: CASSFIAGENSYNELFF. CDR3 sequence (DNA): TGTGCCAGCAGCTTCATAGCGGGAGAAAACTCCTACAATGAGCTGTTTTTC.

The chain combines TRBV11-1 with TRBJ2-5; TRBD2 is a possible D gene (7 bases). There are 14 residues in the CDR3. Trimming left V 4 bases short and J 11 bases short, with 20 bases between. Per germline, CDR1 SGHAT and CDR2 FQDESV (reference sequence). This CDR3 reads CASSSTGGANEQYF. The CDR3, as DNA: TGTGCCAGCAGCTCAACTGGGGGGGCCAATGAGCAGTACTTC.

Only a few counts were recorded for this clonotype. This CDR3 reads CASSLGQGLNTEAFF. The CDR3 DNA is TGTGCCAGCAGCTTAGGACAGGGACTGAACACTGAAGCTTTCTTT. The rearrangement links TRBV7-6 to TRBJ1-1; 7 positions agree with TRBD1. V shed 1 base and J 0 bases; nucleotides not matched to a gene: 2. The CDR3 spans 15 residues. From germline, CDR1 is SGHVS and CDR2 FNYEAQ.

For this clonotype: At one end, the junction sequence differs from germline, possibly due to a read error. V usage is TRBV6-1 and J usage is TRBJ2-3, with 9 bases aligning to TRBD1. Germline values: CDR1 MNHNS, CDR2 SASEGT. This CDR3 is built from 16 residues. The CDR3 is CASSEAGGQGKNTQYF. The CDR3 DNA follows: TGTGCCAGCAGTGAAGCGGGGGGACAGGGCAAAAACACGCAGTATTTC.

The chain links TRBV6-1 to TRBJ2-2; D might be TRBD1 or TRBD2, each matching 6 bases. The CDR3 loop spans 15 amino acids. V gave up 6 bases and J gave up 16 bases, with 27 bases separating them. Germline assignment: CDR1 MNHNS and CDR2 SASEGT. In DNA, the CDR3 is TGTGCCAGCAGAACCGGAGAGGGGGGCACCGGGGCGCAGTTTTTT. Translating it yields CASRTGEGGTGAQFF.

As for this clonotype: An end of the junction differs from the germline gene, which may be a read error. The chain uses TRBV6-5 and TRBJ2-1; 10 nucleotides match TRBD2. CDR3 length: 15 residues. Germline V gives CDR1 MNHEY, CDR2 SVGAGI. CDR3 in amino acids: CASSSQAGGKDEQFF. CDR3 in DNA: TGTGCCAGCAGTTCACAAGCGGGGGGGAAAGATGAGCAGTTTTTT.

DNA of the CDR3: TGTGCCAGCAGTGGGGGGAGGGGCGGTTCCTACAATGAGCAGTTCTTC. This codes for CASSGGRGGSYNEQFF. The chain employs TRBV6-1 and TRBJ2-1, with 7 bases matching TRBD2. The CDR3 runs to 16 residues. Germline V CDR1 and CDR2: MNHNS, SASEGT. V shed 4 bases and J 1 base; nucleotides not matched to a gene: 7.

The V call is TRBV6-1, the J call TRBJ2-2; D assignment may be TRBD1 or TRBD2 (5 bases each). Deletions cut 6 bases from V and 16 bases from J, with 27 bases between. The CDR3 runs to 15 residues. The germline gives CDR1 MNHNS, CDR2 SASEGT. Written as DNA, the CDR3 is TGTGCCAGCAGATCGGGGAGTGAGGGCACCGGGGCGCAGTTTTTT. It codes for CASRSGSEGTGAQFF.

This clonotype showed up many times. The chain employs TRBV7-2 and TRBJ2-5, with D possibly matching TRBD2 (5 bases). The germline V gene encodes CDR1 SGHTA and CDR2 FQGNSA. V dropped 0 bases and J dropped 11 bases, with 13 bases sitting between them. The CDR3 consists of 13 residues. The CDR3 loop reads CASSLAGAVEQYF. The CDR3 DNA follows: TGTGCCAGCAGCTTAGCGGGAGCGGTTGAGCAGTACTTC.

This chain uses TRBV7-2 with TRBJ2-1; TRBD1 matches at 7 bases. There are 15 residues in the CDR3. Per germline, CDR1 SGHTA and CDR2 FQGNSA. V shed 5 bases, J shed 4 bases, and the junction held 8 bases outside the gene matches. The CDR3 here is CASSATGDGYNEQFF. As DNA, the CDR3 is TGTGCCAGCAGCGCCACAGGGGATGGGTACAATGAGCAGTTCTTC.

This clonotype occurred a few times. This clone may be a read error of a much larger clone one base away. The gene calls are TRBV6-1 and TRBJ2-1; weak D call: TRBD1 (5 bases). The CDR3 contains 12 residues. Per the germline V gene, CDR1 is MNHNS and CDR2 is SASEGT. Trimming left V 8 bases short and J 13 bases short, with 18 bases between. CDR3 bases: TGTGCCAGCGGTGTTGGACAAGAGACCCAGTTCTTC. It specifies CASGVGQETQFF.

The sample holds many counts of this clonotype. V usage is TRBV6-1 and J usage is TRBJ1-6; no definite D call. V lost 6 bases and J lost 6, with 12 bases in between. From germline, CDR1 is MNHNS and CDR2 SASEGT. The CDR3 totals 14 residues. CDR3 nucleotides: TGTGCCAGCAGCTTTGATCGGGGTAATTCACCCCTCCACTTT. Translation gives CASSFDRGNSPLHF.

A note on this clonotype: One end of the junction fails to match germline, which may point to a read error. The J gene is TRBJ2-4, the V gene TRBV6-1; perhaps TRBD1 as D (7 bases). CDR3 size: 14 residues. Per the germline V gene, CDR1 is MNHNS and CDR2 is SASEGT. CDR3 amino acids: CASGGGQEGDIQYF. The CDR3 DNA reads as TGTGCGAGCGGAGGGGGCCAGGAAGGGGACATCCAGTACTTC.

The chain uses TRBV7-2 and TRBJ2-3; D uncertain. The CDR3 contains 14 residues. The V end was cut by 2 bases, the J end by 0 bases, with 6 bases between. Germline CDR1 reads SGHTA; CDR2 reads FQGNSA. The DNA of the CDR3 is TGTGCCAGCAGCTTACAGCGTAGCACAGATACGCAGTATTTT. It encodes CASSLQRSTDTQYF.

The CDR3 is CASSEVGGGVVVGRQYF. For the CDR3, the DNA is TGTGCCAGCAGTGAAGTGGGGGGGGGGGTGGTCGTGGGAAGGCAGTACTTC. The genes are TRBV6-1 and TRBJ2-3; 7 bases are shared with TRBD2. Matching the DNA end better, TRBJ2-7 makes the J call doubtful. The germline V gene encodes CDR1 MNHNS and CDR2 SASEGT. This CDR3 spans 17 amino acids.